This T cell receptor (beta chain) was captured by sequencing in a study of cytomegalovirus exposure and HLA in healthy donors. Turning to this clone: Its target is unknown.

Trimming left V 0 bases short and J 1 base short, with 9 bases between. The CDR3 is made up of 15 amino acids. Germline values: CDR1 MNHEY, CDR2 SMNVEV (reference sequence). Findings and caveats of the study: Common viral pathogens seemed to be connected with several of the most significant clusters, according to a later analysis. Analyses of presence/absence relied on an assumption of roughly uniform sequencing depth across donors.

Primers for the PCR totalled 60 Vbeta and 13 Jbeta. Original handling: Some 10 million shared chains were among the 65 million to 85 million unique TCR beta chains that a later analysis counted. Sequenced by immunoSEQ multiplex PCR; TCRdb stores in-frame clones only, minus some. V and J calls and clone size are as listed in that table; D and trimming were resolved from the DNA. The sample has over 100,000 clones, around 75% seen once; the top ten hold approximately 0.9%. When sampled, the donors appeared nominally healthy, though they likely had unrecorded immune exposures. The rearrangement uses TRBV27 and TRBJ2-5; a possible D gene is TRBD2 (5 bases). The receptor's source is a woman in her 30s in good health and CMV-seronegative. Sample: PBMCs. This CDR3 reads CASSLSMGVQETQYF. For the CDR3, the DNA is TGTGCCAGCAGTTTATCGATGGGAGTCCAAGAGACCCAGTACTTC.